This TCR beta chain is from a study of T cells in Graves' hyperthyroidism and ophthalmopathy. There were TCR beta CDR3 regions amplified from RNA transcripts. Initially, a first-round RT-PCR of the TCR CDR3 employed the HTBI primer set. TCRdb fed the multiplex PCR reads into MiXCR, producing one record per CDR3 protein. In the table there are hundreds of thousands of distinct CDR3 sequences, 11% to 15% of which are singletons. Many counts were recorded for this clonotype. Lactation, pregnancy, other autoimmune disease or uncontrolled infection excluded patients. Germline-derived CDR1 and CDR2 are SGHTA and FQGTGA. The CDR3 is made up of 18 amino acids. Unmatched junction bases numbered 4, after V lost 4 bases and J lost 0 bases.

This TCR was sampled from a young woman with Graves' hyperthyroidism that later progressed to Graves' ophthalmopathy. Sequenced input: blood. V gene TRBV7-3 combines with J gene TRBJ2-1; 15 bases align to TRBD2. The CDR3 protein is CASSSGTSGRSSYNEQFF. The CDR3 DNA sequence: TGTGCCAGCAGCTCCGGGACTAGCGGGAGGAGCTCCTACAATGAGCAGTTCTTC.